What follows is one T cell receptor (beta chain) and its context. This entry belongs to a study of blood T cell repertoires in COVID-19. Clones were read by immunoSEQ multiplex PCR, and TCRdb kept only the in-frame ones, dropping some. The sample has hundreds of thousands of clones; 65% to 85% are singletons. Sequenced material: PBMCs or T cells enriched from blood (not recorded which). This receptor was taken from an older woman who had recovered from COVID-19.

The CDR3 DNA sequence: TGTGCCAGCAGTATATACAGGGGTGAGCAGTACTTC. Translation: CASSIYRGEQYF. This chain links TRBV6-5 with TRBJ2-7, with 7 nucleotides matching TRBD1. CDR3 length: 12 amino acids. Looked up from germline, CDR1 is MNHEY and CDR2 is SVGAGI. Losses at the gene ends were 5 bases for V and 7 bases for J; bases not matched to a gene: 5.